This T cell receptor beta chain stems from a study of glioma-infiltrating T cells after dendritic cell vaccination. Whole-study results and caveats: Longer survival after dendritic cell vaccination followed higher pretreatment TIL content.

Time point reported: after dendritic cell vaccination, including at tumor progression/relapse. The PCR used 60 V beta and 13 J beta primers. Sequencing was performed with immunoSEQ multiplex PCR; in TCRdb, only in-frame clones are kept and a portion is missing. The table has tens of thousands of clones, 85% seen once. A remark on this clone: As yet, its antigen is unknown.

The sample in question was blood, obtained after dendritic cell vaccination. The TCR originated in a human donor with glioblastoma.

CDR3 coding DNA: TGTGCCAGCAGCTTAGTGAGCGGGGGGGCAGGGCAGTACTTC. Its protein product is CASSLVSGGAGQYF. The V and J genes are TRBV7-9 and TRBJ2-7; TRBD2 matches 10 bases. Trimming at V came to 1 base and at J to 9 bases, leaving 6 bases not matched to a gene. Germline values: CDR1 SEHNR, CDR2 FQNEAQ (reference sequence). The CDR3 length is 14 residues.